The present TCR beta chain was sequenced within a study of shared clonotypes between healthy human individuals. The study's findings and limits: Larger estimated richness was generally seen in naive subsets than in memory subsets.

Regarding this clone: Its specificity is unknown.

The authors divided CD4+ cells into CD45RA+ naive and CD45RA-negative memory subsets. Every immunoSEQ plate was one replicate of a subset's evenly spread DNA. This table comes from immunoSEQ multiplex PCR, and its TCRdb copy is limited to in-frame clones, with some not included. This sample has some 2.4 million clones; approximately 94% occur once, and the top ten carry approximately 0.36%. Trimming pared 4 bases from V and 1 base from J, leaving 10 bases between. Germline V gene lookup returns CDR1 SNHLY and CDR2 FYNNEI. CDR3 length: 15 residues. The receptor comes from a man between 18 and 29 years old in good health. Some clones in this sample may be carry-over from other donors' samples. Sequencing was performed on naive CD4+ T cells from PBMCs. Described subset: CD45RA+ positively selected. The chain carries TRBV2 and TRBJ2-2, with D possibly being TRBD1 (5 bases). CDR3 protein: CASSVGTGNTGELFF. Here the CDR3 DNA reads TGTGCCAGCAGTGTGGGTACAGGGAACACCGGGGAGCTGTTTTTT.